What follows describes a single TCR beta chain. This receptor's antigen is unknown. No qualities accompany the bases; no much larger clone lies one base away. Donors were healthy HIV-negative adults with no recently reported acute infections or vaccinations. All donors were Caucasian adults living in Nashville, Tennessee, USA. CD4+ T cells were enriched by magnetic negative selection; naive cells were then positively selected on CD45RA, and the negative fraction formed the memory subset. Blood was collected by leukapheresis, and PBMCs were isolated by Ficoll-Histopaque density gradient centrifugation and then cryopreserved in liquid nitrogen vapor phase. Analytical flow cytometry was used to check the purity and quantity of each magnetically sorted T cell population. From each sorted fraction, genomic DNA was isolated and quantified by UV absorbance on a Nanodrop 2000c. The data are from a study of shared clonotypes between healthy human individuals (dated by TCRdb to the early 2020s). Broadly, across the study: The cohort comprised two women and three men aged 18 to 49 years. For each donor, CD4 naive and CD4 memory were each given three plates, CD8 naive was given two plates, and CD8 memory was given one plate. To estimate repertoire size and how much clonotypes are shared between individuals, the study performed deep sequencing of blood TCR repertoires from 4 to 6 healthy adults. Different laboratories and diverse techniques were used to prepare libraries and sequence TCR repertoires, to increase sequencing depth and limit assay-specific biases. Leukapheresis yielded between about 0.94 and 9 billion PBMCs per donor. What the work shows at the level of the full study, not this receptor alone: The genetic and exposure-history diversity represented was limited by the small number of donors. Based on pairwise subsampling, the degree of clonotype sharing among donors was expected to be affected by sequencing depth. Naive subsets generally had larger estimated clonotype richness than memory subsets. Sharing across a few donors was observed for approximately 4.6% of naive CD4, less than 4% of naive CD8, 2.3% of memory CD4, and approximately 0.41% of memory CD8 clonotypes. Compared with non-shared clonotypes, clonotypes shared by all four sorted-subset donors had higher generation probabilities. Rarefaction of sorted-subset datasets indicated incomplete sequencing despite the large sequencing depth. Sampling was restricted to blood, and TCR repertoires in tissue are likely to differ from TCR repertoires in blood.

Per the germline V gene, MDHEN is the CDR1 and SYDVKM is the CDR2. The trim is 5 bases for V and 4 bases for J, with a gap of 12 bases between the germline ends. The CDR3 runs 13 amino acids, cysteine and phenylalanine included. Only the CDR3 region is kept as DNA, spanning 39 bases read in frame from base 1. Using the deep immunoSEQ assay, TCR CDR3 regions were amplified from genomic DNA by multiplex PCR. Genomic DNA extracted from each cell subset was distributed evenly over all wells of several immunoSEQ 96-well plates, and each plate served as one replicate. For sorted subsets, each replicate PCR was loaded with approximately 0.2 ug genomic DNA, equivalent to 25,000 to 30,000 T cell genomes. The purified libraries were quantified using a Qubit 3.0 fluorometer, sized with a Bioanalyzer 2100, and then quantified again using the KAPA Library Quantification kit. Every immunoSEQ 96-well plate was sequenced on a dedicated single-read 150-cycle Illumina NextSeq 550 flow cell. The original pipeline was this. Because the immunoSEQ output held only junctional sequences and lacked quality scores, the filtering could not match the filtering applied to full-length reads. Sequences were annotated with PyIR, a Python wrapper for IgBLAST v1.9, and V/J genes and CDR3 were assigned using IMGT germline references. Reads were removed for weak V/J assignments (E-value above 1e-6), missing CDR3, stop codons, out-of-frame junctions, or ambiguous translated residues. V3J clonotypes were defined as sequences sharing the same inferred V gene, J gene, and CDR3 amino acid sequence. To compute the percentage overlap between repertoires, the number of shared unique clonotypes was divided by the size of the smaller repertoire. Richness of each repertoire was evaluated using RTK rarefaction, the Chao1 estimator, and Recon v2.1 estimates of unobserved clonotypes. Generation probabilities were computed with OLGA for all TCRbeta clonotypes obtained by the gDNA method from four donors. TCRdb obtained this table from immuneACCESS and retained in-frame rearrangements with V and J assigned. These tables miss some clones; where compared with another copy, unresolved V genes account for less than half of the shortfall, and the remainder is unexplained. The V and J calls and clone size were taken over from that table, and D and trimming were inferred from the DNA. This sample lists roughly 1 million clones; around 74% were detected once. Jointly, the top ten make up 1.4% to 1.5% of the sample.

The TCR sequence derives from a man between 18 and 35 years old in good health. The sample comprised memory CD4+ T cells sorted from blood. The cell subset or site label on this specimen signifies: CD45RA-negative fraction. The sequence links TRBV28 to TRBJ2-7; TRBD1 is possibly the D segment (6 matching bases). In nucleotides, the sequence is TGTGCCAGCAGTCAACCCGACAGGTACGAGCAGTACTTC. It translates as CASSQPDRYEQYF. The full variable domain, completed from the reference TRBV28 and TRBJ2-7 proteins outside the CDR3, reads DVKVTQSSRYLVKRTGEKVFLECVQDMDHENMFWYRQDPGLGLRLIYFSYDVKMKEKGDIPEGYSVSREKKERFSLILESASTNQTSMYLCASSQPDRYEQYFGPGTRLTVT.